The clone carrying this T cell receptor (beta chain) was counted many times. Antigen specificity is unknown. Samples came from axillary lymph nodes draining the breast cancer. TCRdb ran MiXCR on the multiplex PCR reads and lists one entry per CDR3 protein. The sample lists fewer than 85,000 distinct CDR3 sequences; 15% to 20% were seen once. This entry is derived from a study of breast tumors, draining lymph nodes, adjacent tissues. Overall study findings and caveats: Tumor T cell lymph node origin was a supported hypothesis, not proven. Tumors had less TCR diversity than lymph nodes, more than nontumor tissue. Compared with basal-like, luminal-like tumors shared significantly more repertoire with nontumor tissue.

V lost 7 bases to trimming and J lost 5 bases; unmatched junction nucleotides: 9. CDR1 and CDR2 from the germline V gene are MNHEY and SVGEGT. The CDR3 has 15 residues. The J gene is TRBJ2-7, the V gene TRBV6-2 or TRBV6-3; 12 bases are a match to TRBD1. The sample comprised axillary lymph node tissue. The origin of this receptor is a female donor with breast cancer. Some clones in this sample may be carry-over from other donors' samples. CDR3 protein: CASKEPGQGADEQYF. The CDR3 coding sequence is TGTGCCAGCAAGGAGCCGGGACAGGGGGCAGACGAGCAGTACTTC.